This entry features one T cell receptor (beta chain) sequence. Its antigen remains unidentified. The sample originates from a study of cytomegalovirus exposure and HLA in healthy donors. Study-level background: Approximately 77 million unique TCRs from HLA-typed donors were held in an early release of data. Study observations and caveats: It was taken for granted in presence/absence analyses that sequencing depth across donors was roughly uniform. Only CMV serostatus was available as immune exposure information.

This CDR3 comprises 14 residues. V lost 2 bases to trimming and J lost 2 bases, with 10 bases between them. Germline CDR1 reads MNHNY; CDR2 reads SVGAGI (reference sequence). Amplification used 60 Vbeta primers and 13 Jbeta primers. Assay: immunoSEQ multiplex PCR; the TCRdb copy retains only in-frame clones and omits some. The sample contains about 150,000 clones, about four fifths of which appear only once. The chain carries TRBV6-6 and TRBJ2-7; possible D gene TRBD1, 6 bases. Sequencing used PBMCs. This receptor was taken from a man aged 45-60 years in good health and CMV-seropositive. This CDR3 is CASSYDDRTYEQYF. CDR3 coding DNA: TGTGCCAGCAGTTACGATGACAGGACCTACGAGCAGTACTTC.